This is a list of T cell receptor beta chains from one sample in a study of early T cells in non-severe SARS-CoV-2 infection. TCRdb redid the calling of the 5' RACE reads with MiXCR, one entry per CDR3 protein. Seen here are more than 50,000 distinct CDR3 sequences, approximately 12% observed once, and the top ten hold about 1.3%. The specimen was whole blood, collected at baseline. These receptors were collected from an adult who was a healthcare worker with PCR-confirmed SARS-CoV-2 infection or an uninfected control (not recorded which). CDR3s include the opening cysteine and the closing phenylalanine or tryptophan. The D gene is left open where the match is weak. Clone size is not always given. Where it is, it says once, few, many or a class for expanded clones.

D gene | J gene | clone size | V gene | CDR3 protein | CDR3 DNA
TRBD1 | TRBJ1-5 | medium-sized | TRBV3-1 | CASSQVEMDRGLVGNQPQHF | TGTGCCAGCAGCCAAGTAGAGATGGACAGGGGGCTGGTAGGCAATCAGCCCCAGCATTTT
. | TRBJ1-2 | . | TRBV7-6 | CASSLWPGTPNELYGYTF | TGTGCCAGCAGCTTATGGCCGGGGACCCCTAACGAACTCTATGGCTACACCTTC
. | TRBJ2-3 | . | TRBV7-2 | CASSKLALLPNTQYF | TGTGCCAGCAGCAAACTAGCACTGCTTCCCAATACGCAGTATTTT
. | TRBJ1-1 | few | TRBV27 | CASSLGINTEAFF | TGTGCCAGCAGTTTAGGAATAAACACTGAAGCTTTCTTT
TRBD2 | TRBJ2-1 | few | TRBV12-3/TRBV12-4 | CASSRLAHEQFF | TGTGCCAGCAGTCGACTAGCCCATGAACAGTTCTTC
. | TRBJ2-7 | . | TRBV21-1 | CASGGQGNSYEQYF | TGTGCCAGCGGGGGACAGGGGAACTCCTACGAGCAGTACTTC
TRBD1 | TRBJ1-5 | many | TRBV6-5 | CASSIGQENNQPQHF | TGTGCCAGCAGTATCGGACAGGAAAACAATCAGCCCCAGCATTTT
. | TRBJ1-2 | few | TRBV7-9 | CASSWPEYANYGYTF | TGTGCCAGCAGCTGGCCAGAGTACGCTAACTATGGCTACACCTTC
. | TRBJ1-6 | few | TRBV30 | CAWSPWPLSSNSPLHF | TGTGCCTGGAGTCCTTGGCCCCTAAGTTCGAATTCACCCCTCCACTTT
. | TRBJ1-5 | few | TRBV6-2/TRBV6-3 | CASSYAYQPQHF | TGTGCCAGCAGTTATGCTTATCAGCCCCAGCATTTT
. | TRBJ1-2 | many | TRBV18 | CASSPPSGNYGYTF | TGTGCCAGCTCACCCCCCTCGGGCAACTATGGCTACACCTTC
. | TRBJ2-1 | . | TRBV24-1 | CATNDPQNEQFF | TGTGCCACCAATGATCCACAGAATGAGCAGTTCTTC
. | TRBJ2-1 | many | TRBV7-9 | CASSGSEVVNEQFF | TGTGCCAGCAGCGGATCAGAAGTTGTCAATGAGCAGTTCTTC
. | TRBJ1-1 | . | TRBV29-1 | CSVESQGNTEAFF | TGCAGCGTTGAATCCCAGGGGAACACTGAAGCTTTCTTT
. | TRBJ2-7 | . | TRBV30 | CAWSVQGFRSSEQYF | TGTGCCTGGAGTGTCCAGGGTTTTCGCAGTAGCGAGCAGTACTTC
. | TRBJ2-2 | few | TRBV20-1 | CSAPGVGELFF | TGCAGTGCGCCAGGGGTCGGGGAGCTGTTTTTT
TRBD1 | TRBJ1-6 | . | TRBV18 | CASSPVTGRSPLHF | TGTGCCAGCTCACCAGTGACAGGGAGATCACCCCTCCACTTT
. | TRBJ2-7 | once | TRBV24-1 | CATSDGAVDSYEQYF | TGTGCCACCAGTGATGGCGCAGTGGACTCCTACGAGCAGTACTTC
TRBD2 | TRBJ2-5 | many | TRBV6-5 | CASRPGLAVEETQYF | TGTGCCAGCAGACCCGGACTAGCGGTTGAGGAGACCCAGTACTTC
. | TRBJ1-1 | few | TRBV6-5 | CASSTFRSNTEAFF | TGTGCCAGCAGCACCTTTAGGTCGAACACTGAAGCTTTCTTT
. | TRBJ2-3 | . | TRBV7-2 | CASSTVAADTQYF | TGTGCCAGCAGCACCGTCGCGGCGGATACGCAGTATTTT
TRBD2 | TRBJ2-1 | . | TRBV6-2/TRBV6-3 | CASSSWTSGGYNEQFF | TGTGCCAGCAGTTCTTGGACTAGCGGGGGGTACAATGAGCAGTTCTTC
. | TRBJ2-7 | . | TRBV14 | CASSQTRGDYEQYF | TGTGCCAGCAGCCAGACCAGGGGCGACTATGAGCAGTACTTC
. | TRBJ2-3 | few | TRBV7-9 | CASSDGADTQYF | TGTGCCAGCAGCGATGGGGCAGATACGCAGTATTTT
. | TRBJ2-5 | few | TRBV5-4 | CASSSGDTPYQETQYF | TGTGCCAGCAGCTCGGGGGACACCCCGTACCAAGAGACCCAGTACTTC
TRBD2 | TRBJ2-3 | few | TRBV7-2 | CASSALAGGLNTQYF | TGTGCCAGCAGCGCCCTAGCGGGGGGGCTGAATACGCAGTATTTT
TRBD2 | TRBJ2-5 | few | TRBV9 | CASSLAGGFQETQYF | TGTGCCAGCAGCTTAGCGGGAGGGTTCCAAGAGACCCAGTACTTC
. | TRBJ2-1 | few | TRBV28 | CASNSLQALDNEQFF | TGTGCCAGCAACTCGCTGCAGGCCCTCGACAATGAGCAGTTCTTC
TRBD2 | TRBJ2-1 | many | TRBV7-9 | CAGSGTSVSNEQFF | TGTGCCGGTTCCGGGACTAGCGTTTCCAATGAGCAGTTCTTC
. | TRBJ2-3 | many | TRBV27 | CASSLQRTADTQYF | TGTGCCAGCAGTTTACAGCGAACCGCAGATACGCAGTATTTT
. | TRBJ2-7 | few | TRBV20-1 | CSAPISGIPYEQYF | TGCAGTGCCCCGATTTCGGGGATCCCCTACGAGCAGTACTTC
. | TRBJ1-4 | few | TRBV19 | CASSMGARRNEKLFF | TGTGCCAGTAGTATGGGGGCCCGACGCAATGAAAAACTGTTTTTT
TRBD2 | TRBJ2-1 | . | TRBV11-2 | CASSLDWASGNYNEQFF | TGTGCCAGCAGCTTAGACTGGGCTAGCGGGAATTACAATGAGCAGTTCTTC
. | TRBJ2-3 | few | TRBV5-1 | CASSLRELGTDTQYF | TGCGCCAGCAGCTTGCGGGAATTGGGCACAGATACGCAGTATTTT
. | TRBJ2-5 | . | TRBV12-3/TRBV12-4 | CASSLREETQYF | TGTGCCAGCAGCCTCCGGGAAGAGACCCAGTACTTC
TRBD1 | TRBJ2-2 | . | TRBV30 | CAWSHTGENGELFF | TGTGCCTGGAGTCACACAGGGGAAAACGGGGAGCTGTTTTTT
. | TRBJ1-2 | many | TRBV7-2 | CASSSSGGRTYF | TGTGCCAGCAGCTCATCCGGTGGACGGACTTACTTC
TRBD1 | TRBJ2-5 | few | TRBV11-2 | CASSDTGQGFQETQYF | TGTGCCAGCAGCGATACGGGACAGGGCTTCCAAGAGACCCAGTACTTC
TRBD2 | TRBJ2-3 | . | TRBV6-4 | CASSFSGGAGDTQYF | TGTGCCAGCAGCTTTTCCGGGGGGGCCGGAGATACGCAGTATTTT
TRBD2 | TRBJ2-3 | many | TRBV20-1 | CSARDLAGADTQYF | TGCAGTGCTAGAGATCTAGCGGGAGCAGATACGCAGTATTTT
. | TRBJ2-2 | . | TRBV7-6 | CASSHRAAGELFF | TGTGCCAGCAGCCACCGGGCCGCCGGGGAGCTGTTTTTT
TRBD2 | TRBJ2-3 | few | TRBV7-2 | CASSPLAGAVADTQYF | TGTGCCAGCAGCCCACTAGCGGGAGCGGTCGCAGATACGCAGTATTTT
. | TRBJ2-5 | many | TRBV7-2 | CASSLAGWETQYF | TGTGCCAGCAGCTTAGCTGGGTGGGAGACCCAGTACTTC
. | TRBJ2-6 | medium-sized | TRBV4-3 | CASSPPEVSGANVLTF | TGCGCCAGCAGCCCCCCAGAGGTCTCTGGGGCCAACGTCCTGACTTTC
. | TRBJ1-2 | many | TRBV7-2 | CASSFVGSYGYTF | TGTGCCAGCAGCTTCGTAGGATCCTATGGCTACACCTTC
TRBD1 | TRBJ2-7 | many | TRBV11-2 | CASSRDRVYEQYF | TGTGCCAGCAGCCGGGACAGGGTGTACGAGCAGTACTTC
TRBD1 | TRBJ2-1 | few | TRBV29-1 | CSYRGTYNEQFF | TGCAGCTACAGGGGAACCTACAATGAGCAGTTCTTC
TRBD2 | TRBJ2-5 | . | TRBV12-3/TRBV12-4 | CASRPGTSGGETQYF | TGTGCCAGCAGGCCTGGGACTAGCGGGGGAGAGACCCAGTACTTC
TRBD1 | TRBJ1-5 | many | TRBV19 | CASNRRQGEQPQHF | TGTGCCAGTAACCGACGACAGGGTGAGCAGCCCCAGCATTTT
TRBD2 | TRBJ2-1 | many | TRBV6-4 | CASSDWVGSGRSTYNEQFF | TGTGCCAGCAGTGACTGGGTTGGTAGCGGGAGGAGCACCTACAATGAGCAGTTCTTC
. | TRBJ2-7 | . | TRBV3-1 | CASTRGANEQYF | TGTGCCAGCACAAGAGGGGCGAACGAGCAGTACTTC
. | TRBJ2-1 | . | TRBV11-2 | CASSLGGPNEQFF | TGTGCCAGCAGCTTAGGGGGTCCCAATGAGCAGTTCTTC
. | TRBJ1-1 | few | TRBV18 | CASSSTGDTEAFF | TGTGCCAGCTCTTCGACAGGAGACACTGAAGCTTTCTTT
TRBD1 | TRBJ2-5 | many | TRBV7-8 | CASSLAHRGTGQETQYF | TGTGCCAGCAGCTTAGCGCATCGAGGGACAGGACAAGAGACCCAGTACTTC